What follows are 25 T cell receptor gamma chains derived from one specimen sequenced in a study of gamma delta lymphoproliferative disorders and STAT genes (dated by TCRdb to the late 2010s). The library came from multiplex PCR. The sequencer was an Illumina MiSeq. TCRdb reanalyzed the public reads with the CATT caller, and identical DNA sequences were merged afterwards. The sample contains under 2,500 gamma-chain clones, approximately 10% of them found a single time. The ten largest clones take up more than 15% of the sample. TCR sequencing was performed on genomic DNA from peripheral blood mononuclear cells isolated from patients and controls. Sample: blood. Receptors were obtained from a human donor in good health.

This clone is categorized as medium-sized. The CDR3 sequence: CATWDGLIYYKKLF. In DNA, the CDR3 is TGTGCCACCTGGGACGGGCTAATTTATTATAAGAAACTCTTT. The chain has TRGV2 and TRGJ1 or TRGJ2. TCRdb offers no J gene call, so here the DNA was matched to germline to obtain one. With V trimmed by 0 bases and J by 3 bases, 5 bases remained unmatched. This CDR3 spans 14 amino acids. CDR1 EGSNGY and CDR2 YDSYNSKV come from the germline V gene.

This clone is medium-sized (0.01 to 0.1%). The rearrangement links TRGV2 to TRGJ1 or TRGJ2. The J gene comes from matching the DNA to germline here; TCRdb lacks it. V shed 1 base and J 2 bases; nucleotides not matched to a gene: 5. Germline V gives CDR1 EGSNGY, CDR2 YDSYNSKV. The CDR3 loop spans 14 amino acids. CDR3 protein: CATWDGVYYYKKLF. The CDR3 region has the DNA TGTGCCACCTGGGACGGTGTATATTATTATAAGAAACTCTTT.

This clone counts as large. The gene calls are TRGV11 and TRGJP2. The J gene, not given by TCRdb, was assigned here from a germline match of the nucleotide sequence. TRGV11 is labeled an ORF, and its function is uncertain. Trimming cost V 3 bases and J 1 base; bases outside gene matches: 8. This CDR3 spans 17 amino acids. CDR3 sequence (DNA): TGTGCCTGCTGGATTAGGTCTACGGGTAGTAGTGATTGGATCAAGACGTTT. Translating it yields CACWIRSTGSSDWIKTF.

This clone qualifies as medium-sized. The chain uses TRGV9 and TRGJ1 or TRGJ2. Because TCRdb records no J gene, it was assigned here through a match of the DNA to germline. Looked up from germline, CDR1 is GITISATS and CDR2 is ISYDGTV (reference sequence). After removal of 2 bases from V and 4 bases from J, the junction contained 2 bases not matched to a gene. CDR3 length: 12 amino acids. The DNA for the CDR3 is TGTGCCTTGTGGGAGGAGTATTATAAGAAACTCTTT. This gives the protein CALWEEYYKKLF.

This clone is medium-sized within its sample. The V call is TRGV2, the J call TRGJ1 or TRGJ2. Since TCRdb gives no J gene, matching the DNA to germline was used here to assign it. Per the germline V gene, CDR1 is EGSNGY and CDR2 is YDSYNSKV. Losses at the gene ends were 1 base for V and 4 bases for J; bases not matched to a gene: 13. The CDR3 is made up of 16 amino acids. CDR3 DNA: TGTGCCACCTGGGACGGACGGACTGAAGAGTATTATAAGAAACTCTTT. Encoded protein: CATWDGRTEEYYKKLF.

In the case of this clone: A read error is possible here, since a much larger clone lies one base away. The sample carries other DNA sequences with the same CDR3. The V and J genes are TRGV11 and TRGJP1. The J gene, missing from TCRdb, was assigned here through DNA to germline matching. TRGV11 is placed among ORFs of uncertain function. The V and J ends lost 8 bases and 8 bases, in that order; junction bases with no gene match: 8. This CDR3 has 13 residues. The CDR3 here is CACWTGTGWFKIF. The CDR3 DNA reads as TGTGCCTGCTGGACTGGCACCGGTTGGTTCAAGATATTT.

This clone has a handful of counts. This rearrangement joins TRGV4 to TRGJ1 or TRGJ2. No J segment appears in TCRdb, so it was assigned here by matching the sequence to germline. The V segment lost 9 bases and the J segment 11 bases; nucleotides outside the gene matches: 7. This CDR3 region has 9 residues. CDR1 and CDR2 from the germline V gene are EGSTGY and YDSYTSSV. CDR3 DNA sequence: TGTGCCACCCCCGGGGAGAAACTCTTT. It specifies CATPGEKLF.

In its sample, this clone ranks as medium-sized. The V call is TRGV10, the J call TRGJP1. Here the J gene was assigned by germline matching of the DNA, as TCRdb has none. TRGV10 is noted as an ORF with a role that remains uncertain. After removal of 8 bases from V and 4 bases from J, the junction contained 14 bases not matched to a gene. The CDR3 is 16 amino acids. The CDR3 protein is CAAWGPGLGTGWFKIF. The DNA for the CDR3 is TGTGCTGCGTGGGGCCCAGGTCTGGGCACTGGTTGGTTCAAGATATTT.

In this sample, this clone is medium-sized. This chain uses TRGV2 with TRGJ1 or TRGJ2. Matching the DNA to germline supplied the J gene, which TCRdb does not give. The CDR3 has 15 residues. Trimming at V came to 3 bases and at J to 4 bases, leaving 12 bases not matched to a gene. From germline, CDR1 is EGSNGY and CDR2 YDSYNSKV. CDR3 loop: CATWDLGAWYYKKLF. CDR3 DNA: TGTGCCACCTGGGACCTCGGGGCGTGGTATTATAAGAAACTCTTT.

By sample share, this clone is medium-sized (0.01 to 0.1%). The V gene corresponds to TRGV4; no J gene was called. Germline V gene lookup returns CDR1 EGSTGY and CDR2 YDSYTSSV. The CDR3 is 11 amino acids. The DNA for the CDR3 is TGTGCCACCTGGGATGGGAACTGGGGACTCTTT. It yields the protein CATWDGNWGLF.

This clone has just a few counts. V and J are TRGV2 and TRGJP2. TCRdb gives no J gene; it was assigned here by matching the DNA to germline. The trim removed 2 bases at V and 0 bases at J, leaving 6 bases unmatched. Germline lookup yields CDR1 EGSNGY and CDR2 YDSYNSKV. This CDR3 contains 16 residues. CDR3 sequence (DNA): TGTGCCACCTGGGACGTACGATATAGTAGTGATTGGATCAAGACGTTT. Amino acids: CATWDVRYSSDWIKTF.

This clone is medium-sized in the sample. This chain's CDR3 is CATWATDYYKKLF. The CDR3 DNA reads as TGTGCCACCTGGGCGACCGATTATTATAAGAAACTCTTT. The chain couples TRGV4 to TRGJ1 or TRGJ2. The J gene was not available in TCRdb and was assigned here by matching the DNA to germline segments. The CDR3 sequence is 13 residues long. From germline, CDR1 is EGSTGY and CDR2 YDSYTSSV. Trimming at V came to 5 bases and at J to 2 bases, leaving 6 bases not matched to a gene.

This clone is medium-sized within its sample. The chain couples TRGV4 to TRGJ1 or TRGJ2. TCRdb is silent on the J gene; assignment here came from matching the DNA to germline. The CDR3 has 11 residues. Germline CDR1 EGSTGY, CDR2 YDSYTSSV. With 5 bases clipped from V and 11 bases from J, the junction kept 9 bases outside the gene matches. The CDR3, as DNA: TGTGCCACCTGGGCGAACCACCAGAAACTCTTT. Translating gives CATWANHQKLF.

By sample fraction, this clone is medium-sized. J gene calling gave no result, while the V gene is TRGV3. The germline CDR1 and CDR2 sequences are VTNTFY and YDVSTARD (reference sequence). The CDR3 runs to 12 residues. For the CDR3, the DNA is TGTGCCACCTGGGACAGGCGCAGTGAAAGAGTCTTT. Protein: CATWDRRSERVF.

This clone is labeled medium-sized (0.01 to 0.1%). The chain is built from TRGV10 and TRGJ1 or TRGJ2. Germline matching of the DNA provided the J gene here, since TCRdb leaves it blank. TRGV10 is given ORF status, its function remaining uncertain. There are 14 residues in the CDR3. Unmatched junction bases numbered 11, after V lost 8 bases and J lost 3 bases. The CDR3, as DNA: TGTGCTGCGTGGGATTTATTGGCTTATTATAAGAAACTCTTT. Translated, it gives CAAWDLLAYYKKLF.

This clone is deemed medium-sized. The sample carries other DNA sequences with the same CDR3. DNA for the CDR3: TGTGCCTTGTGGGAGGTTAAGAAACTCTTT. This sequence encodes CALWEVKKLF. The chain uses TRGV9 and TRGJ1 or TRGJ2. Because TCRdb records no J gene, it was assigned here through a match of the DNA to germline. The trim removed 1 base at V and 9 bases at J, leaving 0 bases unmatched. CDR1 GITISATS and CDR2 ISYDGTV come from the germline V gene (reference sequence). The CDR3 runs to 10 residues.

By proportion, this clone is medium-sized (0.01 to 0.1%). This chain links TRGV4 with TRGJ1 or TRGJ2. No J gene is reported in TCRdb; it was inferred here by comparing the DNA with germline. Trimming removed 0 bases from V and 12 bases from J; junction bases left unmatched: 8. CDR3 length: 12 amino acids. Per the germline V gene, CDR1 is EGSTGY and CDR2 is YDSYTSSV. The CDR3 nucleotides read TGTGCCACCTGGGATGGGCGGGTGGGGAAACTCTTT. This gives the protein CATWDGRVGKLF.

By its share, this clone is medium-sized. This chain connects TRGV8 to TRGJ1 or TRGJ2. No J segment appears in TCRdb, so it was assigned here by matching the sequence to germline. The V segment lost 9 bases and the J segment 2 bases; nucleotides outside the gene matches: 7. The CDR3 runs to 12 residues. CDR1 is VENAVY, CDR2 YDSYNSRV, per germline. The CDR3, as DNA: TGTGCCACCAGAAGGGATTATTATAAGAAACTCTTT. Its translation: CATRRDYYKKLF.

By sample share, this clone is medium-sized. CDR3: CATWDMRGEKLF. The CDR3 coding sequence is TGTGCCACCTGGGATATGAGGGGAGAGAAACTCTTT. V is TRGV8 and J is TRGJ1 or TRGJ2. Matching the DNA to germline supplied the J gene, which TCRdb does not give. Trimming cost V 2 bases and J 11 bases; bases outside gene matches: 9. The CDR3 runs to 12 residues. Germline loops: CDR1 VENAVY, CDR2 YDSYNSRV.

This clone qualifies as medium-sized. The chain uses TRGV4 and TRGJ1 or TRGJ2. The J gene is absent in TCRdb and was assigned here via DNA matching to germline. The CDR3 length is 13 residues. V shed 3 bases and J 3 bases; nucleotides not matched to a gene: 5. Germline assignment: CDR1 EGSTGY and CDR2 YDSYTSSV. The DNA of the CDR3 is TGTGCCACCTGGGATATGGGTTATTATAAGAAACTCTTT. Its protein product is CATWDMGYYKKLF.

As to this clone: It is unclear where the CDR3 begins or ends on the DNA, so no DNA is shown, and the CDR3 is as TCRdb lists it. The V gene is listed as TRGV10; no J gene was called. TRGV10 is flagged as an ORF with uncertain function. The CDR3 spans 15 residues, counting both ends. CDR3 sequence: CTTVLPRFAGWFKIF.

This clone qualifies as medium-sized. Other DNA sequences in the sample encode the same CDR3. CDR3 sequence (DNA): TGTGCCACCTGGGACAGGCCTAATTATAAGAAACTCTTT. It is translated as CATWDRPNYKKLF. This chain links TRGV3 with TRGJ1 or TRGJ2. No J gene was available from TCRdb, and it was assigned here by a germline match of the DNA. The V segment lost 0 bases and the J segment 5 bases; nucleotides outside the gene matches: 4. The germline gives CDR1 VTNTFY, CDR2 YDVSTARD (reference sequence). The CDR3 covers 13 residues.

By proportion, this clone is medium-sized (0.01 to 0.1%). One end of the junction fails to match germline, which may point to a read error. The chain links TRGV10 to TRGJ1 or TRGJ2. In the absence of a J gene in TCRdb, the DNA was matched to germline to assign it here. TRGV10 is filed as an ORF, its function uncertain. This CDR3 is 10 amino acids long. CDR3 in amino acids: CAWGHYKKLF. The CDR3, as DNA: TGCGCCTGGGGGCATTATAAGAAACTCTTT.

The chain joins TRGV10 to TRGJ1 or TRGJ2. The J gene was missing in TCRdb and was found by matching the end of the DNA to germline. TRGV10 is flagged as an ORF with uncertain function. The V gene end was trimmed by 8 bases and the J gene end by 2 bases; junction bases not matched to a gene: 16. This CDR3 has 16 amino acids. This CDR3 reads CAAWDHPRQYYYKKLF. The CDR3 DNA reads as TGTGCTGCGTGGGATCACCCCCGACAATATTATTATAAGAAACTCTTT.

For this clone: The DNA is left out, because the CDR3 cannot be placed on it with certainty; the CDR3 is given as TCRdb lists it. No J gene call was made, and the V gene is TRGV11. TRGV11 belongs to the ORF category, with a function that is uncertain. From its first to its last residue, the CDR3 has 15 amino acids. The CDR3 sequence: CTTVPAGSYYYKKLF.